A single T cell receptor (beta chain) is shown here with its context. These data are taken from a study of blood T cells in healthy people across ages. Study details: About one barcoded beta molecule per two T cells came from capture by template switching.

The individuals who served as donors were healthy Caucasians living in Russia, aged roughly 6 to 100. Staff drew ten milliliters of peripheral blood from each donor. Every sample had a minimum of 7 million PBMCs isolated. The CDR3 has 18 residues. V shed 2 bases, J shed 10 bases, and the junction held 21 bases outside the gene matches. Germline CDR1 and CDR2: DFQATT and SNEGSKA (reference sequence). A J-beta primer mix and a sample-barcoded 5' primer were used in a second PCR of about 6 to 12 cycles. TCRdb called the 5' RACE reads again in MiXCR, with one record for every CDR3 protein. The sample has around 1.5 million distinct CDR3 sequences, 59% seen once; the top ten hold 5.5% to 8%.

The material sequenced was blood. The TCR comes from a man younger than 30 in good health. The chain recombines TRBV20-1 with TRBJ2-1; 9 bases align to TRBD2. The CDR3 DNA is TGCAGTGCTAGATTTTTTGCTCTGGGCGGGAGGGCGGCGGGCGAGCAGTTCTTC. Translating gives CSARFFALGGRAAGEQFF.